The 14 T cell receptor beta chains below all came from one sample that was sequenced in a study of shared clonotypes between healthy human individuals. Using immunoSEQ multiplex PCR, the repertoire was profiled, and TCRdb retains in-frame clones only, with some absent. This sample has 2 million to 2.5 million clones; 92% occur once, and the top ten carry 0.37%. The specimen sequenced was naive CD4+ T cells from PBMCs. Noted subset: CD45RA+ positively selected. These receptors were obtained from a man younger than 35 in good health. Some clones in this sample may be carry-over from other donors' samples.

V usage is TRBV18 and J usage is TRBJ1-2; 7 bases line up with TRBD1. The CDR3 contains 16 residues. V lost 3 bases, J lost 1 base, and 8 bases stayed unmatched. CDR1 is KGHSH, CDR2 LQKENI, per germline. The CDR3 is CASSPGQPFFNYGYTF. The DNA for the CDR3 is TGTGCCAGCTCACCGGGACAGCCCTTCTTTAACTATGGCTACACCTTC.

In nucleotides, the CDR3 is TGTGCCAGCAGCCAAAAGGGGTACTCTGGAAACACCATATATTTT. Protein product: CASSQKGYSGNTIYF. The V gene is TRBV14, the J gene TRBJ1-3; D might be TRBD1 (5 bases). Germline CDR1 SGHDN, CDR2 FVKESK. The CDR3 covers 15 residues. The germline V and J ends were trimmed by 2 bases and 0 bases, with 8 bases remaining between them.

The chain has TRBV10-3 and TRBJ2-6; D possibly corresponds to TRBD2 (6 bases). V lost 3 bases, J lost 1 base, and 7 bases lay in between. Germline values: CDR1 ENHRY, CDR2 SYGVKD. This CDR3 region has 15 residues. CDR3 bases: TGTGCCATCAGTGATGGGGGGTCTGGGGCCAACGTCCTGACTTTC. It specifies CAISDGGSGANVLTF.

This clone is a singleton in its sample. The gene calls are TRBV7-3 and TRBJ2-1; TRBD2 matches at 7 bases. The germline V gene has CDR1 SGHTA and CDR2 FQGTGA. V lost 2 bases, J lost 10 bases, and 8 bases stayed unmatched. The CDR3 has 14 residues. The CDR3 DNA is TGTGCCAGCAGCTTACGGGGCGGGAGTGGGGAGCAGTTCTTC. Its translation: CASSLRGGSGEQFF. The variable domain in full, completed from reference TRBV7-3 and TRBJ2-1, reads GAGVSQTPSNKVTEKGKYVELRCDPISGHTALYWYRQSLGQGPEFLIYFQGTGAADDSGLPNDRFFAVRPEGSVSTLKIQRTERGDSAVYLCASSLRGGSGEQFFGPGTRLTVL.

The chain links TRBV4-3 to TRBJ1-3, with TRBD1 matching 7 bases. Germline CDR1 reads LGHNA; CDR2 reads YSLEER. V dropped 4 bases and J dropped 2; count of bases not matched to a gene: 8. CDR3 length: 16 residues. This CDR3 is CASSLDSTGTGNTIYF. The CDR3 nucleotides read TGCGCCAGCAGCCTAGACTCGACAGGGACTGGAAACACCATATATTTT.

Comment on this clone: This CDR3 is also generated by other DNA sequences in the sample. The chain joins TRBV2 to TRBJ2-3; D not resolved. Trimming removed 1 base at V and 5 bases at J, with 7 bases between. The CDR3 loop spans 13 amino acids. Germline V gives CDR1 SNHLY, CDR2 FYNNEI. In DNA, the CDR3 is TGTGCCAGCAGTGAAGGGCCTGGAGATACGCAGTATTTT. Its protein is CASSEGPGDTQYF.

The chain has TRBV10-3 and TRBJ1-3, with a weak D call TRBD1 (5 bases). Trimming removed 5 bases from V and 0 bases from J, with 8 bases in between. The CDR3 is 14 amino acids. The germline CDR1 and CDR2 sequences are ENHRY and SYGVKD. DNA of the CDR3: TGTGCCATCAGTTTGACAGCCTCTGGAAACACCATATATTTT. As protein: CAISLTASGNTIYF.

The chain couples TRBV27 to TRBJ1-2; possible D gene TRBD1, 6 bases. The CDR3 has 18 amino acids. V lost 0 bases and J lost 0, with 17 bases in between. Germline V CDR1 and CDR2: MNHEY, SMNVEV (reference sequence). The CDR3 DNA is TGTGCCAGCAGTTTATCCGGGCGTACCAGGGGAACTAACTATGGCTACACCTTC. It translates to CASSLSGRTRGTNYGYTF.

This clone was seen only once. The CDR3 DNA follows: TGTGCCAGCTCCAACAGAGGGCGAGTGGATGAGCAGTTCTTC. Encoded protein: CASSNRGRVDEQFF. The gene calls are TRBV19 and TRBJ2-1; D perhaps matches TRBD2 (5 bases). This CDR3 has 14 amino acids. V was cut by 9 bases and J by 8 bases, with 20 bases left in between. From germline, CDR1 is LNHDA and CDR2 SQIVND (reference sequence). The full variable domain, in which reference TRBV19 and TRBJ2-1 provide the parts outside the CDR3, is DGGITQSPKYLFRKEGQNVTLSCEQNLNHDAMYWYRQDPGQGLRLIYYSQIVNDFQKGDIAEGYSVSREKKESFPLTVTSAQKNPTAFYLCASSNRGRVDEQFFGPGTRLTVL.

V and J are TRBV28 and TRBJ2-1; 13 bases agree with TRBD2. CDR3 length equals 15 residues. Trimming cost V 7 bases and J 7 bases; bases outside gene matches: 7. The germline V gene encodes CDR1 MDHEN and CDR2 SYDVKM. The CDR3: CASTSMGLAGNEQFF. In DNA form, the CDR3 reads TGTGCCAGCACCTCAATGGGACTAGCGGGAAATGAGCAGTTCTTC.

The V call is TRBV7-7, the J call TRBJ2-2; D not certain. This CDR3 is 15 amino acids long. Trimming left V 2 bases short and J 1 base short, with 8 bases between. In germline, CDR1 is SSHAT, CDR2 FNYEAQ (reference sequence). In DNA form, the CDR3 reads TGTGCCAGCAGCTTACTAGAATTGAACACCGGGGAGCTGTTTTTT. Amino acid sequence: CASSLLELNTGELFF.

The chain's CDR3 is CASSFTSQGNYGYTF. The CDR3 DNA sequence: TGCGCCAGCAGCTTCACTTCACAGGGAAACTATGGCTACACCTTC. The V and J genes are TRBV5-1 and TRBJ1-2, with D perhaps TRBD1 (6 bases). The CDR3 runs to 15 residues. Germline CDR1 reads SGHRS; CDR2 reads YFSETQ. Trimming removed 2 bases at V and 2 bases at J, with 13 bases between.

The chain joins TRBV11-3 to TRBJ2-1; 10 bases agree with TRBD2. This CDR3 is built from 15 residues. Per germline, CDR1 SGHNT and CDR2 YENEEA. V lost 4 bases, J lost 14 bases, and 14 bases stayed unmatched. The CDR3 reads CASSSGTSGISPEFF. In DNA, the CDR3 is TGTGCCAGCAGCTCCGGAACTAGCGGGATTTCGCCCGAGTTCTTC.

The J gene is TRBJ2-1, the V gene TRBV5-1; D perhaps matches TRBD1 (5 bases). V was clipped by 4 bases and J by 8 bases, with 13 bases between them. The germline CDR1 and CDR2 sequences are SGHRS and YFSETQ. This CDR3 is built from 13 residues. The CDR3 here is CASSQQVSHEQFF. Written as DNA, the CDR3 is TGCGCCAGCAGCCAACAGGTATCCCATGAGCAGTTCTTC.